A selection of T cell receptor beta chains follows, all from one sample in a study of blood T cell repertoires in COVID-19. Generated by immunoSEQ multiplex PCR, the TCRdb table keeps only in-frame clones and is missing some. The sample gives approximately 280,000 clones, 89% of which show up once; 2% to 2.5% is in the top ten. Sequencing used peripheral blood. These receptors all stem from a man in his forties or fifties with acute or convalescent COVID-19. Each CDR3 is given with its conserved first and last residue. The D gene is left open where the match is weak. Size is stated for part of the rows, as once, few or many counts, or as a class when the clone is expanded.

CDR3 DNA: TGTGCCAGCAGCAAATCCCGGCGGGACGGACACGATTCACCCCTCCACTTT; CDR3 protein: CASSKSRRDGHDSPLHF; clone size: .; CDR3 length: 17; D gene: .; J gene: TRBJ1-6; V gene: TRBV21-1
CDR3 DNA: TGTGCCATCATCGTTGGGAGCTCTGGAAACACCATATATTTT; CDR3 protein: CAIIVGSSGNTIYF; clone size: .; CDR3 length: 14; D gene: .; J gene: TRBJ1-3; V gene: TRBV10-3
CDR3 DNA: TGTGCCAGCAGCCGAACCGGGACTGAGTCCTACGAGCAGTACTTC; CDR3 protein: CASSRTGTESYEQYF; clone size: .; CDR3 length: 15; D gene: .; J gene: TRBJ2-7; V gene: TRBV7-8
CDR3 DNA: TGTGCCAGCAAGGTCAGCCGGGATGAAAAACTGTTTTTT; CDR3 protein: CASKVSRDEKLFF; clone size: .; CDR3 length: 13; D gene: .; J gene: TRBJ1-4; V gene: TRBV6-5
CDR3 DNA: TGTGCCAGCAGCTTAGACCCTAGCGGGGAAACCCAGTACTTC; CDR3 protein: CASSLDPSGETQYF; clone size: .; CDR3 length: 14; D gene: TRBD2; J gene: TRBJ2-5; V gene: TRBV7-2
CDR3 DNA: TGCGCCAGCAGCTCGACAGGGGAAAACACTGAAGCTTTCTTT; CDR3 protein: CASSSTGENTEAFF; clone size: .; CDR3 length: 14; D gene: TRBD1; J gene: TRBJ1-1; V gene: TRBV5-1
CDR3 DNA: TGTGCCAGCAGTTTGATGGTCAGTCAAACTGAAGCTTTCTTT; CDR3 protein: CASSLMVSQTEAFF; clone size: few; CDR3 length: 14; D gene: .; J gene: TRBJ1-1; V gene: TRBV27
CDR3 DNA: TGTGCCAGCAGCAGGGGCCACCAGTACTTC; CDR3 protein: CASSRGHQYF; clone size: .; CDR3 length: 10; D gene: .; J gene: TRBJ2-5; V gene: TRBV3-1/TRBV3-2
CDR3 DNA: TGTGCCAGCAGCCTAAACCAAAATCAGCCCCAGCATTTT; CDR3 protein: CASSLNQNQPQHF; clone size: .; CDR3 length: 13; D gene: .; J gene: TRBJ1-5; V gene: TRBV12-3/TRBV12-4
CDR3 DNA: TGCGCCAGCAGCTTGGCCGGGACATCTGGAAACACCATATATTTT; CDR3 protein: CASSLAGTSGNTIYF; clone size: .; CDR3 length: 15; D gene: .; J gene: TRBJ1-3; V gene: TRBV5-1
CDR3 DNA: TGTGCCAGCAGCCCCACGGGGAGGAGCATGAACACTGAAGCTTTCTTT; CDR3 protein: CASSPTGRSMNTEAFF; clone size: .; CDR3 length: 16; D gene: .; J gene: TRBJ1-1; V gene: TRBV7-9
CDR3 DNA: TGTGCCAGCAGCTTATCCGTTCCGGAGAATGAGCAGTTCTTC; CDR3 protein: CASSLSVPENEQFF; clone size: .; CDR3 length: 14; D gene: .; J gene: TRBJ2-1; V gene: TRBV7-9
CDR3 DNA: TGTGCCATCAGTGAGAGAGGGACAGCGAGTGAAGCTTTCTTT; CDR3 protein: CAISERGTASEAFF; clone size: .; CDR3 length: 14; D gene: TRBD1; J gene: TRBJ1-1; V gene: TRBV10-3
CDR3 DNA: TGCGCCAGCAGACCGCGGGGTGATTCAGATACGCAGTATTTT; CDR3 protein: CASRPRGDSDTQYF; clone size: .; CDR3 length: 14; D gene: .; J gene: TRBJ2-3; V gene: TRBV5-1
CDR3 DNA: TGTGCCAGCAGTGAAGAGGGGGACAGTGTATATGGCTACACCTTC; CDR3 protein: CASSEEGDSVYGYTF; clone size: .; CDR3 length: 15; D gene: TRBD1; J gene: TRBJ1-2; V gene: TRBV2
CDR3 DNA: TGTGCCAGCAGCCAAGAAGGGACAGCCTATGGCTACACCTTC; CDR3 protein: CASSQEGTAYGYTF; clone size: .; CDR3 length: 14; D gene: TRBD1; J gene: TRBJ1-2; V gene: TRBV4-2
CDR3 DNA: TGTGCCAGCAGCGCCGGGAGCGAGCAGTACTTC; CDR3 protein: CASSAGSEQYF; clone size: .; CDR3 length: 11; D gene: .; J gene: TRBJ2-7; V gene: TRBV11-2
CDR3 DNA: TGCGCCAGCTCCGGGAACATCCAAGAGACCCAGTACTTC; CDR3 protein: CASSGNIQETQYF; clone size: .; CDR3 length: 13; D gene: .; J gene: TRBJ2-5; V gene: TRBV10-1
CDR3 DNA: TGTGCCAGCAGGGGGACAGGGGTTTGGTACGAGCAGTACTTC; CDR3 protein: CASRGTGVWYEQYF; clone size: .; CDR3 length: 14; D gene: TRBD1; J gene: TRBJ2-7; V gene: TRBV6-5
CDR3 DNA: TGTGCCAGCAGCTTAAGGGGATATGAGCAGTTCTTC; CDR3 protein: CASSLRGYEQFF; clone size: .; CDR3 length: 12; D gene: .; J gene: TRBJ2-1; V gene: TRBV7-9
CDR3 DNA: TGTGCCAGTGAGGACAGGGGCTTGGGTCAGCCCCAGCATTTT; CDR3 protein: CASEDRGLGQPQHF; clone size: .; CDR3 length: 14; D gene: TRBD1; J gene: TRBJ1-5; V gene: TRBV19
CDR3 DNA: TGCAGCGTTGAAGACCCCTACTATGGCTACACCTTC; CDR3 protein: CSVEDPYYGYTF; clone size: .; CDR3 length: 12; D gene: .; J gene: TRBJ1-2; V gene: TRBV29-1
CDR3 DNA: TGTGCCATCAGCAGCGGACAGTTTAATGTTGGCGAGCAGTACTTC; CDR3 protein: CAISSGQFNVGEQYF; clone size: .; CDR3 length: 15; D gene: .; J gene: TRBJ2-7; V gene: TRBV10-3
CDR3 DNA: TGTGCCAGCAGTTACGTCACTAGCGGGGAGACCCAGTACTTC; CDR3 protein: CASSYVTSGETQYF; clone size: .; CDR3 length: 14; D gene: TRBD2; J gene: TRBJ2-5; V gene: TRBV6-2/TRBV6-3
CDR3 DNA: TGCGCCAGCAGCTCCGGACAGGGATACAATGAGCAGTTCTTC; CDR3 protein: CASSSGQGYNEQFF; clone size: .; CDR3 length: 14; D gene: TRBD1; J gene: TRBJ2-1; V gene: TRBV5-1
CDR3 DNA: TGTGCCAGCAGCAACGGACAGGGCTCAGCAACTAATGAAAAACTGTTTTTT; CDR3 protein: CASSNGQGSATNEKLFF; clone size: few; CDR3 length: 17; D gene: TRBD1; J gene: TRBJ1-4; V gene: TRBV5-4
CDR3 DNA: TGTGCCAGCAGCCCCTCGGGGCGGGGCTACTCCTACGAGCAGTACTTC; CDR3 protein: CASSPSGRGYSYEQYF; clone size: once; CDR3 length: 16; D gene: .; J gene: TRBJ2-7; V gene: TRBV9
CDR3 DNA: TGCGCCAGCAGCCGCCTGACGGGGGACAGCTCCTACGAGCAGTACTTC; CDR3 protein: CASSRLTGDSSYEQYF; clone size: .; CDR3 length: 16; D gene: .; J gene: TRBJ2-7; V gene: TRBV4-1
CDR3 DNA: TGTGCCAGCAGCTTGACTAGCGGGGGGTACAATGAGCAGTTCTTC; CDR3 protein: CASSLTSGGYNEQFF; clone size: .; CDR3 length: 15; D gene: TRBD2; J gene: TRBJ2-1; V gene: TRBV11-2
CDR3 DNA: TGCAGCGTAAGCGGGGAGACAAATATCTTCTATGGCTACACCTTC; CDR3 protein: CSVSGETNIFYGYTF; clone size: once; CDR3 length: 15; D gene: .; J gene: TRBJ1-2; V gene: TRBV29-1
CDR3 DNA: TGCGCCAGCAGCTTGGGCGGGGAATGGAATCAGCCCCAGCATTTT; CDR3 protein: CASSLGGEWNQPQHF; clone size: .; CDR3 length: 15; D gene: .; J gene: TRBJ1-5; V gene: TRBV5-1
CDR3 DNA: TGTGCCAGCAGCCAACACCGGGGGGCCGGCAATCAGCCCCAGCATTTT; CDR3 protein: CASSQHRGAGNQPQHF; clone size: .; CDR3 length: 16; D gene: .; J gene: TRBJ1-5; V gene: TRBV7-2
CDR3 DNA: TGCGCCAGCAGCCAAGACCTACCCCAGCGGACCTTGACCGGGGAGCTGTTTTTT; CDR3 protein: CASSQDLPQRTLTGELFF; clone size: .; CDR3 length: 18; D gene: .; J gene: TRBJ2-2; V gene: TRBV4-1
CDR3 DNA: TGTGCCAGCAGCGTAGGGGACAGCGAAGCTTTCTTT; CDR3 protein: CASSVGDSEAFF; clone size: .; CDR3 length: 12; D gene: TRBD1; J gene: TRBJ1-1; V gene: TRBV9
CDR3 DNA: TGTGCCAGCAGCTCGCCGCTGGCAGGGACGGGGGCTAACTATGGCTACACCTTC; CDR3 protein: CASSSPLAGTGANYGYTF; clone size: .; CDR3 length: 18; D gene: .; J gene: TRBJ1-2; V gene: TRBV7-9
CDR3 DNA: TGCAGTGCCGGGAGGGAGACCCAGTACTTC; CDR3 protein: CSAGRETQYF; clone size: .; CDR3 length: 10; D gene: TRBD2; J gene: TRBJ2-5; V gene: TRBV20-1
CDR3 DNA: TGTGCCAGCAGTTCCTCAGCGGGGACCACAGATACGCAGTATTTT; CDR3 protein: CASSSSAGTTDTQYF; clone size: .; CDR3 length: 15; D gene: TRBD2; J gene: TRBJ2-3; V gene: TRBV6-6
CDR3 DNA: TGTGCCTGGAATTACAGGGGGGAGACTGAAGCTTTCTTT; CDR3 protein: CAWNYRGETEAFF; clone size: .; CDR3 length: 13; D gene: TRBD1; J gene: TRBJ1-1; V gene: TRBV30
CDR3 DNA: TGCGCCAGCAGTCCGACAGCCTATGGCTACACCTTC; CDR3 protein: CASSPTAYGYTF; clone size: .; CDR3 length: 12; D gene: .; J gene: TRBJ1-2; V gene: TRBV5-1
CDR3 DNA: TGTGCCAGCAGCTACCCGGGACAGGGCAACACCGGGGAGCTGTTTTTT; CDR3 protein: CASSYPGQGNTGELFF; clone size: .; CDR3 length: 16; D gene: TRBD1; J gene: TRBJ2-2; V gene: TRBV5-4
CDR3 DNA: TGTGCCAGCAGCCCCCCCAGGGAATTCTATGGCTACACCTTC; CDR3 protein: CASSPPREFYGYTF; clone size: once; CDR3 length: 14; D gene: .; J gene: TRBJ1-2; V gene: TRBV5-6
CDR3 DNA: TGTGCCAGCTCACCGGGACAGCATAACACTGAAGCTTTCTTT; CDR3 protein: CASSPGQHNTEAFF; clone size: .; CDR3 length: 14; D gene: TRBD1; J gene: TRBJ1-1; V gene: TRBV18
CDR3 DNA: TGTGCCAGTAGCCAGTGGCGGGGGGCCGACACAGATACGCAGTATTTT; CDR3 protein: CASSQWRGADTDTQYF; clone size: .; CDR3 length: 16; D gene: TRBD2; J gene: TRBJ2-3; V gene: TRBV19
CDR3 DNA: TGTGCCAGCAGCGTAGGAGGGCGCGAAAACGGGGAGCTGTTTTTT; CDR3 protein: CASSVGGRENGELFF; clone size: .; CDR3 length: 15; D gene: .; J gene: TRBJ2-2; V gene: TRBV9
CDR3 DNA: TGTGCCAGCAGCTCAAACTCGCGTATCCAGTACTTC; CDR3 protein: CASSSNSRIQYF; clone size: .; CDR3 length: 12; D gene: .; J gene: TRBJ2-5; V gene: TRBV12-3/TRBV12-4
CDR3 DNA: TGTGCCAGCAGTTACTCGATCTCAGGGTTCGAGCAGTACTTC; CDR3 protein: CASSYSISGFEQYF; clone size: once; CDR3 length: 14; D gene: .; J gene: TRBJ2-7; V gene: TRBV6-5
CDR3 DNA: TGTGCCAGCAGCTTAGGACCCGGGACAGGGGGCCATGGCTACACCTTC; CDR3 protein: CASSLGPGTGGHGYTF; clone size: .; CDR3 length: 16; D gene: TRBD1; J gene: TRBJ1-2; V gene: TRBV11-2
CDR3 DNA: TGTGCCAGCAGCCCTTCGACCGGGACAAGATCCTACGAGCAGTACTTC; CDR3 protein: CASSPSTGTRSYEQYF; clone size: .; CDR3 length: 16; D gene: .; J gene: TRBJ2-7; V gene: TRBV27
CDR3 DNA: TGTGCCAGCAGCCTGGGGGGTGTTCGGCGCTACGAGCAGTACTTC; CDR3 protein: CASSLGGVRRYEQYF; clone size: once; CDR3 length: 15; D gene: .; J gene: TRBJ2-7; V gene: TRBV6-5
CDR3 DNA: TGTGCCAGCAGTTCGGTTACTACAGATACGCAGTATTTT; CDR3 protein: CASSSVTTDTQYF; clone size: .; CDR3 length: 13; D gene: .; J gene: TRBJ2-3; V gene: TRBV6-5
CDR3 DNA: TGCGCCAGCAGCCCGGACACCGAGCAGTACTTC; CDR3 protein: CASSPDTEQYF; clone size: few; CDR3 length: 11; D gene: .; J gene: TRBJ2-7; V gene: TRBV5-1
CDR3 DNA: TGTGCCAGCAGCTTAGTCCCAGGGGTTCGGGGGGGTAGCAATCAGCCCCAGCATTTT; CDR3 protein: CASSLVPGVRGGSNQPQHF; clone size: .; CDR3 length: 19; D gene: .; J gene: TRBJ1-5; V gene: TRBV7-6
CDR3 DNA: TGTGCCACCAGCAGAGGCCACGGGGGACAGGGCTACAATGAGCAGTTCTTC; CDR3 protein: CATSRGHGGQGYNEQFF; clone size: once; CDR3 length: 17; D gene: TRBD1; J gene: TRBJ2-1; V gene: TRBV15
CDR3 DNA: TGTGCCACCAGCCTCTGGCCGGGAACATTAAGAGAAAAACTGTTTTTT; CDR3 protein: CATSLWPGTLREKLFF; clone size: few; CDR3 length: 16; D gene: .; J gene: TRBJ1-4; V gene: TRBV24-1
CDR3 DNA: TGTGCCAGCAGCTTAGCGGGACAGTGGGCTGAAAAACTGTTTTTT; CDR3 protein: CASSLAGQWAEKLFF; clone size: .; CDR3 length: 15; D gene: TRBD1; J gene: TRBJ1-4; V gene: TRBV7-8